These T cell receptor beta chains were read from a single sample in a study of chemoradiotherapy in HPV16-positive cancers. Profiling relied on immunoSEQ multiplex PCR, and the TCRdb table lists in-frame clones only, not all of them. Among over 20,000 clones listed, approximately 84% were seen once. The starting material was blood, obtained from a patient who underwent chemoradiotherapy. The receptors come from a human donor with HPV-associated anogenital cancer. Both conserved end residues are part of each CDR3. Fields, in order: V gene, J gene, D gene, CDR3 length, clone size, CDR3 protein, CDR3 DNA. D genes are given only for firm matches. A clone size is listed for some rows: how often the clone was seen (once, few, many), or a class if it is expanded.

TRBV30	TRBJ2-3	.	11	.	CAWSRTDTQYF	TGTGCCTGGAGTAGGACAGATACGCAGTATTTT
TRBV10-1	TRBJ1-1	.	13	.	CASSQGRDTEAFF	TGCGCCAGCAGTCAGGGAAGGGACACTGAAGCTTTCTTT
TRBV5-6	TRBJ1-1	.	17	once	CASSLVSGDLMNTEAFF	TGTGCCAGCAGCTTGGTATCGGGGGACCTTATGAACACTGAAGCTTTCTTT
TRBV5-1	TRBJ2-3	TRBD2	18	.	CASSLAGGTSGYTDTQYF	TGCGCCAGCAGCTTGGCAGGAGGGACTAGCGGATACACAGATACGCAGTATTTT
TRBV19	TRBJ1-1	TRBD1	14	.	CASRTGGLLTEAFF	TGTGCCAGTAGGACAGGGGGACTCCTCACTGAAGCTTTCTTT
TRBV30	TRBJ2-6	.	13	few	CALQGVGANVLTF	TGTGCCTTACAGGGAGTCGGGGCCAACGTCCTGACTTTC
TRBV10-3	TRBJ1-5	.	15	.	CAISKDKYSNQPQHF	TGTGCCATCAGTAAGGACAAGTATAGCAATCAGCCCCAGCATTTT
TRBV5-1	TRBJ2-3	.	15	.	CASSLSLQRGDTQYF	TGCGCCAGCAGCTTGAGTCTCCAGAGAGGTGATACGCAGTATTTT
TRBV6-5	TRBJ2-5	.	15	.	CASSSQGQIGETQYF	TGTGCCAGCAGTTCCCAAGGACAGATTGGGGAGACCCAGTACTTC
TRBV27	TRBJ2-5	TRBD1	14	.	CASSSWTGQETQYF	TGTGCCAGCAGTTCCTGGACAGGTCAAGAGACCCAGTACTTC
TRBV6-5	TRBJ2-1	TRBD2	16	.	CASSYSLLAGEDEQFF	TGTGCCAGCAGTTACTCGTTGCTAGCGGGAGAGGATGAGCAGTTCTTC
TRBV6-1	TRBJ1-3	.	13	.	CALLGAGGNTIYF	TGTGCCCTTTTGGGGGCCGGGGGAAACACCATATATTTT
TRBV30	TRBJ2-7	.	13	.	CAWTAPSTYEQYF	TGTGCCTGGACCGCCCCGTCCACCTACGAGCAGTACTTC
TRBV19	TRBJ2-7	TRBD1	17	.	CASSFQTRSQGVYEQYF	TGTGCCAGTAGCTTCCAAACCCGGTCACAGGGGGTGTACGAGCAGTACTTC
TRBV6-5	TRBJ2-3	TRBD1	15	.	CASSSRGQGTDTQYF	TGTGCCAGCAGTTCCAGGGGGCAGGGGACAGATACGCAGTATTTT
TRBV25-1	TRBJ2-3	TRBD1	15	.	CASSDSGGITDTQYF	TGTGCCAGCAGTGACTCAGGGGGAATCACAGATACGCAGTATTTT
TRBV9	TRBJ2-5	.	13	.	CASSVTGRETQYF	TGTGCCAGCAGCGTGACAGGGAGGGAGACCCAGTACTTC
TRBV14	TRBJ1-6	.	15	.	CASSQGGSPVTNLHF	TGTGCCAGCAGCCAAGGCGGCTCCCCGGTCACGAACCTCCACTTT
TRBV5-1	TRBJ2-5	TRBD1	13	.	CASSLGRQGEQYF	TGCGCCAGCAGCCTTGGGCGGCAGGGGGAGCAGTACTTC
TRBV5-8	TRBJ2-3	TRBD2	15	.	CASSLRLAGTDTQYF	TGTGCCAGCAGCTTACGACTAGCGGGCACAGATACGCAGTATTTT
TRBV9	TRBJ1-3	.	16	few	CASSVDRPSSGNTIYF	TGTGCCAGCAGCGTAGATCGGCCGAGCTCTGGAAACACCATATATTTT
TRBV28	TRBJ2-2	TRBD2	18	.	CASSLWRLAGANTGELFF	TGTGCCAGCAGCTTATGGCGACTAGCGGGAGCGAACACCGGGGAGCTGTTTTTT
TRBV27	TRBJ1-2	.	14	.	CATSWDTGRNGYTF	TGTGCCACCTCCTGGGACACTGGTAGGAATGGCTACACCTTC
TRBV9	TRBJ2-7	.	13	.	CASSVSSSYEQYF	TGTGCCAGCAGCGTCTCCAGCTCCTACGAGCAGTACTTC
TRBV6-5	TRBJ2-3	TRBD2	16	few	CASSYSPSGNTDTQYF	TGTGCCAGCAGTTACAGTCCTAGCGGGAATACAGATACGCAGTATTTT
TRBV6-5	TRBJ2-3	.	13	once	CATGTGGTDTQYF	TGTGCCACCGGGACTGGGGGCACAGATACGCAGTATTTT
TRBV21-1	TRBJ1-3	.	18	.	CASSKAGPVQNSGNTIYF	TGTGCCAGCAGCAAAGCTGGTCCCGTTCAGAACTCTGGAAACACCATATATTTT
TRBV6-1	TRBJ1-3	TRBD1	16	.	CASSELGQGAGNTIYF	TGTGCCAGCAGTGAACTGGGACAGGGTGCAGGAAACACCATATATTTT
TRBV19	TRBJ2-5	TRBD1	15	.	CASSIDSTGIETQYF	TGTGCCAGTAGTATAGATTCGACAGGGATAGAGACCCAGTACTTC
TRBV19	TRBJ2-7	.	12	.	CASRGLSYEQYF	TGTGCCAGTAGGGGGTTATCCTACGAGCAGTACTTC
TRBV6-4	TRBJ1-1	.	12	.	CASSTSGIEAFF	TGTGCCAGCAGCACCTCCGGGATTGAAGCTTTCTTT
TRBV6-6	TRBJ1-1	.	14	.	CASSYGEGNTEAFF	TGTGCCAGCAGTTACGGGGAGGGGAACACTGAAGCTTTCTTT
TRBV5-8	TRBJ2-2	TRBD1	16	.	CASSPLGTANTGELFF	TGTGCCAGCAGCCCGCTCGGGACAGCGAACACCGGGGAGCTGTTTTTT
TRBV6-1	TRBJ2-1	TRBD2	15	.	CASRGRGGSSDEQFF	TGTGCCAGCAGGGGGCGGGGGGGGAGTAGCGATGAGCAGTTCTTC
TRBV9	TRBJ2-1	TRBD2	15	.	CASGQTSGSIFEQFF	TGTGCCAGCGGCCAAACTAGCGGGAGTATTTTTGAGCAGTTCTTC
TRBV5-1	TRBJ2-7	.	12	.	CASSLRGDEQYF	TGCGCCAGCAGCTTGAGGGGTGACGAGCAGTACTTC
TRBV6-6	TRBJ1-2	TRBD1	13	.	CASSAGQTYGYTF	TGTGCCAGCAGTGCGGGACAGACCTATGGCTACACCTTC
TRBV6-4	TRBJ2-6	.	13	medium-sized	CASSDSGANVLTF	TGTGCCAGCAGTGACTCTGGGGCCAACGTCCTGACTTTC
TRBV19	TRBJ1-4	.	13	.	CASGGRDHEKLFF	TGTGCCAGTGGAGGCAGGGATCATGAAAAACTGTTTTTT
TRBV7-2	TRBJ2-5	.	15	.	CASSLNRGALQTQYF	TGTGCCAGCAGCCTGAATAGGGGGGCGCTTCAGACCCAGTACTTC
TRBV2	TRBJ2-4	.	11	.	CASRGVDTQYF	TGTGCCAGCAGGGGGGTTGACACTCAGTACTTC